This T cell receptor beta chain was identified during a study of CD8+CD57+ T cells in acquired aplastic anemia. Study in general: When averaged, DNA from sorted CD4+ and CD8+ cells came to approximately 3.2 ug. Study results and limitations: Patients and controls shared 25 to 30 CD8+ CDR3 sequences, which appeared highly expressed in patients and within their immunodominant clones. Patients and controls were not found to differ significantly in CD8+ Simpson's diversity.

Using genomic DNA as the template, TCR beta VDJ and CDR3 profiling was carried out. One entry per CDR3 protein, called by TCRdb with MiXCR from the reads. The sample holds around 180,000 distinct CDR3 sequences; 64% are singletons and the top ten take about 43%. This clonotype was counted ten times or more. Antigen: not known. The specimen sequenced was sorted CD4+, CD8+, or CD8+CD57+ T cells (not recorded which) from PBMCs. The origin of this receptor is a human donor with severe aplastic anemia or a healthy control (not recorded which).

CDR3 region: CASSLKGDAYEAFF. The DNA of the CDR3 is TGTGCCAGCAGCCTAAAAGGGGATGCCTACGAAGCTTTCTTT. V usage is TRBV4-2 and J usage is TRBJ1-1, with D perhaps matching TRBD1 (5 bases). V was trimmed by 4 bases and J by 8 bases, leaving 17 bases between them. This CDR3 has 14 residues. Per the germline V gene, CDR1 is LGHNA and CDR2 is YNFKEQ.